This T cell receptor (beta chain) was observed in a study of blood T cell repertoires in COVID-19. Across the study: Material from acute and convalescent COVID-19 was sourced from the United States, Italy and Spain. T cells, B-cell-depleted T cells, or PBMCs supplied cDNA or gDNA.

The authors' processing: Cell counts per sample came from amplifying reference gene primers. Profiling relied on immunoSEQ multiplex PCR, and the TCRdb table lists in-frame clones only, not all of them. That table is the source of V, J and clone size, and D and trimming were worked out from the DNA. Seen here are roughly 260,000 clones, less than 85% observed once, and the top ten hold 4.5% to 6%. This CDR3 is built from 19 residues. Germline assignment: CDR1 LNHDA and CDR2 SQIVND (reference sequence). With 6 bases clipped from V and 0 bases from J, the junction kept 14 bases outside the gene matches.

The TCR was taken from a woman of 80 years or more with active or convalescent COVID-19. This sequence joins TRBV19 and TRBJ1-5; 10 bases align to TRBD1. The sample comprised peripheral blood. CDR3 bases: TGTGCCAGTAGCCATTCAGGGGACAGGGGCGTATATAGCAATCAGCCCCAGCATTTT. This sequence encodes CASSHSGDRGVYSNQPQHF.